The clone carrying this T cell receptor beta chain was observed a handful of times. Its antigen is unidentified. These data are taken from a study of glioma-infiltrating T cells. Regarding the study as a whole: Above-expected tissue-blood divergence occurred in all gliomas, most in low-grade ones.

This CDR3 is built from 15 residues. Looked up from germline, CDR1 is LGHDT and CDR2 is YNNKEL (reference sequence). Between the trimmed V and J ends, which lost 1 base and 4 bases, there was a span of 13 bases. Amplification of TCR alpha and beta CDR3 regions from RNA used iRepertoire nested multiplex PCR. MiXCR, applied by TCRdb to the multiplex PCR reads, yields one record per CDR3 protein. This sample carries around 190,000 distinct CDR3 sequences, around 40% of them seen once, and the ten largest clones take around 5.2%. The J gene is TRBJ1-2, the V gene TRBV3-1; D ambiguous. The specimen sequenced was glioma tissue, nonneoplastic brain tissue, or PBMCs (not recorded which). This sequence originates from a human donor with low-grade glioma or glioblastoma, undergoing nonglioma brain surgery, or in good health (not recorded which). Here the CDR3 DNA reads TGTGCCAGCAGCCAAGGGGTCAGCCAACCCTATGGCTACACCTTC. It is translated as CASSQGVSQPYGYTF.